The rows below give T cell receptor beta chains drawn from one sample of a study of technical replicates of blood from a handful of donors. The method was immunoSEQ multiplex PCR; TCRdb's version includes in-frame clones alone and lacks a portion of them. Found here are tens of thousands of clones, approximately 96% of them singletons; the top ten hold under 0.4%. The sample taken for sequencing was T cells isolated from PBMCs. These receptors all come from a human donor in good health. Each CDR3 is given with its conserved first and last residue. D genes are given only for firm matches. The size of a clone is reported for some rows only, either as once, few or many, or as a class for expanded clones.

v_call: TRBV7-2
clone_size: .
d_call: TRBD1
j_call: TRBJ1-2
cdr3_nt: TGTGCCAGCAGCTGGAACACCGGGACAGGGATTTATGGCTACACCTTC
cdr3_aa: CASSWNTGTGIYGYTF

v_call: TRBV15
clone_size: .
d_call: TRBD2
j_call: TRBJ2-7
cdr3_nt: TGTGCCACCAGCAGAGTTAGCGGGGTCTCCGAGCAGTACTTC
cdr3_aa: CATSRVSGVSEQYF

v_call: TRBV19
clone_size: .
d_call: TRBD1
j_call: TRBJ1-1
cdr3_nt: TGTGCCTCCCAGGGGGCTGGCACTGAAGCTTTCTTT
cdr3_aa: CASQGAGTEAFF

v_call: TRBV28
clone_size: once
d_call: .
j_call: TRBJ2-7
cdr3_nt: TGTGCCAGCAGTCCCGGGATTCTCAAGCATGCCGAGCAGTACTTC
cdr3_aa: CASSPGILKHAEQYF

v_call: TRBV4-1
clone_size: .
d_call: .
j_call: TRBJ1-5
cdr3_nt: TGCGCCAGCAGCCAAGAAAGAAGGCCCGGCGGTGGTCAGCCCCAGCATTTT
cdr3_aa: CASSQERRPGGGQPQHF

v_call: TRBV4-1
clone_size: .
d_call: TRBD2
j_call: TRBJ2-3
cdr3_nt: TGCGCCAGCAGGACTAGCGGGAGTGCAGATACGCAGTATTTT
cdr3_aa: CASRTSGSADTQYF

v_call: TRBV6-5
clone_size: .
d_call: .
j_call: TRBJ1-1
cdr3_nt: TGTGCCAGCAGTTCGGGGGGGAATGTGAACACTGAAGCTTTCTTT
cdr3_aa: CASSSGGNVNTEAFF

v_call: TRBV4-1
clone_size: .
d_call: TRBD2
j_call: TRBJ2-3
cdr3_nt: TGCGCCAGCAGCCAAGGACTAGCGGGAACAGATACGCAGTATTTT
cdr3_aa: CASSQGLAGTDTQYF

v_call: TRBV29-1
clone_size: once
d_call: .
j_call: TRBJ2-3
cdr3_nt: TGCAGCGTTGAAGAGTCGACTGGTATAACGCAGTATTTT
cdr3_aa: CSVEESTGITQYF

v_call: TRBV7-3
clone_size: .
d_call: .
j_call: TRBJ2-3
cdr3_nt: TGTGCCAGCAGCAGAGACAACACAGATACGCAGTATTTT
cdr3_aa: CASSRDNTDTQYF

v_call: TRBV6-1
clone_size: .
d_call: .
j_call: TRBJ2-1
cdr3_nt: TGTGCCAGCAGTGAAAGGGAGGTCGCCTACAATGAGCAGTTCTTC
cdr3_aa: CASSEREVAYNEQFF

v_call: TRBV4-3
clone_size: .
d_call: TRBD2
j_call: TRBJ2-1
cdr3_nt: TGCGCCAGCAGCCAAGTTATTGGACTAGGCTCCTACAATGAGCAGTTCTTC
cdr3_aa: CASSQVIGLGSYNEQFF

v_call: TRBV7-9
clone_size: .
d_call: .
j_call: TRBJ2-2
cdr3_nt: TGTGCCAGCAGCTTAGTTTCAGTACCCGGGGAGCTGTTTTTT
cdr3_aa: CASSLVSVPGELFF

v_call: TRBV27
clone_size: .
d_call: TRBD2
j_call: TRBJ2-7
cdr3_nt: TGTGCCAGCAGTTTTAGCGGGAGGTCCTACGAGCAGTACTTC
cdr3_aa: CASSFSGRSYEQYF

v_call: TRBV10-3
clone_size: .
d_call: .
j_call: TRBJ2-7
cdr3_nt: TGTGCCACTCGCTCCTACGAGCAGTACTTC
cdr3_aa: CATRSYEQYF

v_call: TRBV10-3
clone_size: .
d_call: TRBD1
j_call: TRBJ2-5
cdr3_nt: TGTGCCACCTCGACAGGGGTAGAGACCCAGTACTTC
cdr3_aa: CATSTGVETQYF

v_call: TRBV6-6
clone_size: .
d_call: .
j_call: TRBJ1-5
cdr3_nt: TGTGCCAGCAGTTATAAGGGGGTCTATAGCAATCAGCCCCAGCATTTT
cdr3_aa: CASSYKGVYSNQPQHF

v_call: TRBV11-1
clone_size: .
d_call: TRBD1
j_call: TRBJ2-1
cdr3_nt: TGTGCCAGCAGCTTAGGGACAGGGGGTGCCCTCAATGAGCAGTTCTTC
cdr3_aa: CASSLGTGGALNEQFF

v_call: TRBV7-3
clone_size: .
d_call: TRBD2
j_call: TRBJ2-1
cdr3_nt: TGTGCCAGCAGCTTAAATCGGGGACTAGTAATTGAGCAGTTCTTC
cdr3_aa: CASSLNRGLVIEQFF

v_call: TRBV4-1
clone_size: .
d_call: TRBD2
j_call: TRBJ2-7
cdr3_nt: TGCGCCAGCAGCCAAGAACCCACTAGCGGGAGTCTCGAGCAGTACTTC
cdr3_aa: CASSQEPTSGSLEQYF

v_call: TRBV25-1
clone_size: once
d_call: TRBD1
j_call: TRBJ2-7
cdr3_nt: TGTGCCAGCACAGGGACAGGGGTTTCCGAGCAGTACTTC
cdr3_aa: CASTGTGVSEQYF

v_call: TRBV4-2
clone_size: .
d_call: TRBD2
j_call: TRBJ2-1
cdr3_nt: TGTGCCAGCAGCCAGGGACTAGCGGGAGAGGTGCCGTTCTTC
cdr3_aa: CASSQGLAGEVPFF

v_call: TRBV7-6
clone_size: .
d_call: .
j_call: TRBJ1-4
cdr3_nt: TGTGCCAGCAGCTTAACAGGTGGAGAAAAACTGTTTTTT
cdr3_aa: CASSLTGGEKLFF

v_call: TRBV30
clone_size: once
d_call: TRBD2
j_call: TRBJ2-3
cdr3_nt: TGTGCCTGGAGGGGATTCGGGACTAGCGGGAGTCATACGCAGTATTTT
cdr3_aa: CAWRGFGTSGSHTQYF

v_call: TRBV6-8
clone_size: .
d_call: .
j_call: TRBJ1-1
cdr3_nt: TGTGCCAGCACCCCCAGAGGAAGACAGCTCACTGAAGCTTTCTTT
cdr3_aa: CASTPRGRQLTEAFF

v_call: TRBV7-8
clone_size: .
d_call: TRBD1
j_call: TRBJ2-5
cdr3_nt: TGTGCCAGCAGCCCAGGACAGGGGGCTCTTCTAGAGACCCAGTACTTC
cdr3_aa: CASSPGQGALLETQYF

v_call: TRBV11-2
clone_size: .
d_call: TRBD1
j_call: TRBJ1-2
cdr3_nt: TGTGCCAGCAGCCGTGGACAGGGGGCGGGCTATGGCTACACCTTC
cdr3_aa: CASSRGQGAGYGYTF

v_call: TRBV2
clone_size: .
d_call: TRBD2
j_call: TRBJ2-1
cdr3_nt: TGTGCCAGCAGTCCGGGACTAGCGGGATACAATGAGCAGTTCTTC
cdr3_aa: CASSPGLAGYNEQFF

v_call: TRBV10-3
clone_size: .
d_call: .
j_call: TRBJ2-7
cdr3_nt: TGTGCCATCAGTGAGTCCGGGAGCCGCGACTACGAGCAGTACTTC
cdr3_aa: CAISESGSRDYEQYF

v_call: TRBV11-2
clone_size: .
d_call: .
j_call: TRBJ2-1
cdr3_nt: TGTGCCAGCAGACAGGAGGGTAGTGAGCAGTTCTTC
cdr3_aa: CASRQEGSEQFF

v_call: TRBV18
clone_size: .
d_call: .
j_call: TRBJ2-7
cdr3_nt: TGTGCCAGCTCAGGCCCGGGTCAGTTCGACGAGCAGTACTTC
cdr3_aa: CASSGPGQFDEQYF

v_call: TRBV6-6
clone_size: .
d_call: .
j_call: TRBJ2-7
cdr3_nt: TGTGCCAGCAGTTTAGGACAGACAGGCTACGAGCAGTACTTC
cdr3_aa: CASSLGQTGYEQYF

v_call: TRBV25-1
clone_size: .
d_call: TRBD1
j_call: TRBJ1-1
cdr3_nt: TGTGCCACTTCCGGGACAGGTAACACTGAAGCTTTCTTT
cdr3_aa: CATSGTGNTEAFF

v_call: TRBV19
clone_size: .
d_call: .
j_call: TRBJ1-3
cdr3_nt: TGTGCCAGTAGTACACACAGCGGAAACACCATATATTTT
cdr3_aa: CASSTHSGNTIYF

v_call: TRBV4-1
clone_size: .
d_call: TRBD2
j_call: TRBJ2-7
cdr3_nt: TGCGCCAGCAGCCAAGAACCCCTAGCGGGACGGTACGAGCAGTACTTC
cdr3_aa: CASSQEPLAGRYEQYF

v_call: TRBV5-4
clone_size: .
d_call: TRBD2
j_call: TRBJ2-3
cdr3_nt: TGTGCCAGCAGCACGAGGCTAGCGGGAGTGGGAGATACGCAGTATTTT
cdr3_aa: CASSTRLAGVGDTQYF

v_call: TRBV25-1
clone_size: .
d_call: TRBD1
j_call: TRBJ1-1
cdr3_nt: TGTGCCAGCAGTACCCGACAGGGGCGGAACACTGAAGCTTTCTTT
cdr3_aa: CASSTRQGRNTEAFF